Presented here are 22 T cell receptor beta chains from one specimen sequenced in a study of T cells after yellow fever vaccination. Using its own MiXCR run on the 5' RACE reads, TCRdb lists one record per CDR3 protein. The repertoire consists of under 550,000 distinct CDR3 sequences, with roughly a fifth occurring once and the leading ten covering about a sixth. The sample here was PBMCs, taken roughly 20 days after the first yellow fever vaccination. Every receptor here comes from a man between 18 and 35 years old who received the YFV17D yellow fever vaccine.

The CDR3 protein is CASSQVGVAKNIQYF. Written as DNA, the CDR3 is TGCGCCAGCAGCCAAGTTGGGGTGGCCAAAAACATTCAGTACTTC. The chain couples TRBV4-1 to TRBJ2-4; unclear D gene. The germline gives CDR1 MGHRA, CDR2 YSYEKL. The V end was cut by 1 base, the J end by 1 base, with 8 bases between. The CDR3 extends over 15 amino acids.

The table lists this clonotype with a few counts. The chain is built from TRBV12-3 or TRBV12-4 and TRBJ2-2; 7 bases match TRBD1. The J segment lost 4 bases and the V segment lost 7 bases, leaving 6 bases of the junction unmatched. The CDR3 spans 14 residues. CDR3 DNA sequence: TGTGCCAGCACCACAGGGGTGGCCACCGGGGAGCTGTTTTTT. Residues: CASTTGVATGELFF.

This clonotype has a handful of counts. This chain connects TRBV5-1 to TRBJ2-5; tentatively, D is TRBD1 (5 bases). Trimming stripped 4 bases from V and 9 bases from J, with 28 bases between. CDR1 and CDR2 from the germline V gene are SGHRS and YFSETQ. The CDR3 runs to 17 residues. The CDR3 sequence is CASSPKGQTRSVSPQYF. CDR3 in DNA: TGCGCCAGCAGCCCCAAGGGGCAGACCCGTTCCGTATCGCCCCAGTACTTC.

This chain uses TRBV29-1 with TRBJ2-2; D unresolved. The CDR3 runs to 12 residues. Trimming left V 8 bases short and J 6 bases short, with 13 bases between. CDR1 and CDR2 (germline): SQVTM, ANQGSEA. The CDR3: CSLIQVAGELFF. The CDR3 nucleotides are TGCAGCTTGATTCAGGTGGCCGGGGAGCTGTTTTTT.

A few counts support this clonotype. The chain carries TRBV12-3 or TRBV12-4 and TRBJ2-7; D possibly corresponds to TRBD1 (5 bases). The CDR3 has 12 residues. Trimming shortened V by 6 bases and J by 5 bases, and 11 bases separated the two germline ends. The CDR3 coding sequence is TGTGCCAGCAGCCGACAGCAGGACGAGCAGTACTTC. This sequence encodes CASSRQQDEQYF.

This clonotype was recorded once. The CDR3 DNA sequence: TGTGCCAGCAGCTCCTTAGTTGGATGGAACAATGAGCAGTTCTTC. It specifies CASSSLVGWNNEQFF. This chain connects TRBV11-2 to TRBJ2-1; D unclear. The V gene lost 4 bases and the J gene lost 5 bases, with 15 bases spanning the gap. The CDR3 is 15 residues long. Germline CDR1 is SGHAT and CDR2 is FQNNGV.

The CDR3: CASSYSLDPGIEDIQYF. Written as DNA, the CDR3 is TGTGCCAGCAGTTACTCCCTCGACCCGGGGATTGAGGACATTCAGTACTTC. V and J are TRBV6-2 or TRBV6-3 and TRBJ2-4; tentative D call: TRBD2 (5 bases). V lost 0 bases to trimming and J lost 8 bases, with 20 bases between them. The germline V gene encodes CDR1 MNHEY and CDR2 SVGEGT. CDR3 length: 17 residues.

This clonotype has only a few counts. The gene calls are TRBV5-5 and TRBJ2-3, with 8 bases matching TRBD2. Germline V gene lookup returns CDR1 SGHKS and CDR2 YYEKEE (reference sequence). V shed 1 base and J 0 bases; nucleotides not matched to a gene: 7. The CDR3 is 17 residues long. DNA for the CDR3: TGTGCCAGCAGCTTGCAAGCGGGGGCTGTGAGCACAGATACGCAGTATTTT. It is translated as CASSLQAGAVSTDTQYF.

This clonotype has just a few counts. CDR3 sequence: CASSLTDSDSEAFF. Written as DNA, the CDR3 is TGTGCCAGCAGCTTAACAGATAGTGACAGCGAAGCTTTCTTT. The chain couples TRBV7-9 to TRBJ1-1; a possible D gene is TRBD1 (5 bases). The CDR3 has 14 amino acids. Germline V gene data show CDR1 as SEHNR and CDR2 as FQNEAQ (reference sequence). Trimming stripped 2 bases from V and 8 bases from J, with 15 bases between.

This chain links TRBV19 with TRBJ1-1; a possible D gene is TRBD1 (5 bases). Trimming removed 7 bases at V and 4 bases at J, with 13 bases between. Germline V gene sequence: CDR1 LNHDA, CDR2 SQIVND (reference sequence). CDR3 size: 13 residues. This chain's CDR3 is CASTPGFLTEAFF. The CDR3 nucleotides are TGTGCCAGTACCCCAGGGTTCCTCACTGAAGCTTTCTTT.

V is TRBV27 and J is TRBJ1-2, with 11 bases matching TRBD1. CDR3 length: 13 amino acids. V gave up 4 bases and J gave up 7 bases; unmatched junction bases: 2. Germline lookup yields CDR1 MNHEY and CDR2 SMNVEV (reference sequence). The CDR3 region is CASSWTGGGGYTF. In DNA form, the CDR3 reads TGTGCCAGCAGTTGGACAGGGGGCGGTGGCTACACCTTC.

In its sample, this clonotype was seen a few times. The rearrangement links TRBV4-3 to TRBJ2-1; tentatively, D is TRBD2 (6 bases). The CDR3 contains 13 residues. The V gene lost 4 bases and the J gene lost 8 bases, with 12 bases spanning the gap. Germline CDR1 reads LGHNA; CDR2 reads YSLEER. The CDR3 reads CASSRWSGYEQFF. DNA for the CDR3: TGCGCCAGCAGCCGCTGGAGCGGGTATGAGCAGTTCTTC.

This clonotype occurred a few times. The chain has TRBV5-1 and TRBJ1-1; D unclear. CDR3 length equals 15 residues. Looked up from germline, CDR1 is SGHRS and CDR2 is YFSETQ. The V end was cut by 0 bases, the J end by 0 bases, with 9 bases between. Here the CDR3 reads CASSLVPAVNTEAFF. The CDR3 DNA reads TGCGCCAGCAGCTTGGTACCGGCTGTGAACACTGAAGCTTTCTTT.

The V call is TRBV5-1, the J call TRBJ1-6; 9 nucleotides agree with TRBD1. The J segment lost 8 bases and the V segment lost 0 bases, leaving 3 bases of the junction unmatched. Per germline, CDR1 SGHRS and CDR2 YFSETQ. The CDR3 consists of 15 residues. CDR3 DNA sequence: TGCGCCAGCAGCTTGGTTGGGACAGGGTATTCACCCCTCCACTTT. This translates into CASSLVGTGYSPLHF.

The rearrangement links TRBV5-1 to TRBJ1-4; TRBD1 matches 7 bases. This CDR3 has 14 amino acids. From germline, CDR1 is SGHRS and CDR2 YFSETQ. V was clipped by 6 bases and J by 5 bases; unmatched bases: 7. The CDR3 DNA is TGCGCCAGCACGACAGGGAATTCGAATGAAAAACTGTTTTTT. This translates into CASTTGNSNEKLFF.

J is TRBJ2-3 and V is TRBV7-2, with 9 positions matching TRBD1. Germline assignment: CDR1 SGHTA and CDR2 FQGNSA. The CDR3 has 12 amino acids. J lost 10 bases, V lost 5 bases, and 4 bases had no gene match. The CDR3 loop is CASSRTGVAQYF. The CDR3 DNA sequence: TGTGCCAGCAGCAGGACAGGGGTTGCGCAGTATTTT.

This clonotype was seen only a few times. The chain combines TRBV6-2 or TRBV6-3 with TRBJ2-7; perhaps D is TRBD1 or TRBD2 (5 bases each). Trimming removed 6 bases at V and 2 bases at J, with 26 bases between. The CDR3 consists of 18 residues. The germline V gene has CDR1 MNHEY and CDR2 SVGEGT. CDR3: CASSLPGPIASPPYEQYF. The DNA of the CDR3 is TGTGCCAGCAGCCTTCCGGGACCCATCGCAAGCCCCCCCTACGAGCAGTACTTC.

The chain carries TRBV20-1 and TRBJ2-2, with D hard to call. Trimming left V 4 bases short and J 1 base short, with 4 bases between. This CDR3 is 12 amino acids long. The germline V gene encodes CDR1 DFQATT and CDR2 SNEGSKA (reference sequence). Here the CDR3 reads CSAKGNTGELFF. CDR3 nucleotide sequence: TGCAGTGCTAAGGGGAACACCGGGGAGCTGTTTTTT.

The chain joins TRBV19 to TRBJ1-2, with D maybe TRBD1 (6 bases). The CDR3 length is 12 residues. In germline, CDR1 is LNHDA, CDR2 SQIVND (reference sequence). Trimming shortened V by 7 bases and J by 2 bases, and 8 bases separated the two germline ends. CDR3 nucleotides: TGTGCCAGTAAGGGGGACAACTATGGCTACACCTTC. Protein sequence: CASKGDNYGYTF. Together with reference TRBV19 and TRBJ1-2, the CDR3 gives the full variable domain: DGGITQSPKYLFRKEGQNVTLSCEQNLNHDAMYWYRQDPGQGLRLIYYSQIVNDFQKGDIAEGYSVSREKKESFPLTVTSAQKNPTAFYLCASKGDNYGYTFGSGTRLTVV.

V gene TRBV20-1 combines with J gene TRBJ2-3; TRBD2 aligns across 12 bases. J was trimmed by 8 bases and V by 4 bases; bases with no gene match: 7. This CDR3 comprises 14 residues. CDR1 and CDR2 from the germline V gene are DFQATT and SNEGSKA (reference sequence). This CDR3 is CSAKIGLAGSTQYF. The CDR3 DNA sequence: TGCAGTGCTAAAATAGGACTAGCGGGGAGTACGCAGTATTTT.

In this sample, this clonotype turned up a few times. The rearrangement links TRBV6-1 to TRBJ2-7; perhaps TRBD2 as D (6 bases). This CDR3 is built from 20 residues. Germline V gene lookup returns CDR1 MNHNS and CDR2 SASEGT. V was pared by 7 bases and J by 0 bases, with 31 bases between. The CDR3 sequence: CASTGAREAVYRQSSYEQYV. CDR3 DNA sequence: TGTGCCAGCACTGGGGCTAGGGAGGCGGTTTACAGGCAAAGCTCCTACGAGCAGTACGTC.

V and J are TRBV3-1 and TRBJ2-7; unclear D gene. Looked up from germline, CDR1 is LGHDT and CDR2 is YNNKEL (reference sequence). This CDR3 spans 16 amino acids. V gave up 0 bases and J gave up 7 bases, with 19 bases separating them. CDR3 nucleotide sequence: TGTGCCAGCAGCCAAGACCCCCCTTCCGGGTGGAGTGAGCAGTACTTC. Translating gives CASSQDPPSGWSEQYF.